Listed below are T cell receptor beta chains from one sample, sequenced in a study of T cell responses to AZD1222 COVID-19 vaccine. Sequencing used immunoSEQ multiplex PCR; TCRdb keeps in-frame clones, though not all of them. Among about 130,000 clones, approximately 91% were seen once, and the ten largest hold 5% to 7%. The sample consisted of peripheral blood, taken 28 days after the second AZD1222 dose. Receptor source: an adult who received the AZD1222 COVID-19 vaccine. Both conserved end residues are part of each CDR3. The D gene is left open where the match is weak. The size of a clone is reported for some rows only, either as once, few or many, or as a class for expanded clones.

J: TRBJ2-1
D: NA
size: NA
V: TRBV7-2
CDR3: CASRGRHEQFF
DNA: TGTGCCAGCAGGGGACGGCATGAGCAGTTCTTC

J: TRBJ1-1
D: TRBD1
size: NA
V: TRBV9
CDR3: CASSVAPGGTEAFF
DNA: TGTGCCAGCAGCGTAGCCCCAGGGGGCACTGAAGCTTTCTTT

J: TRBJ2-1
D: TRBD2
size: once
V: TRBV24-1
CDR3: CATSDPLQRGSYNEQFF
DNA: TGTGCCACCAGTGATCCCCTACAGCGGGGGTCCTACAATGAGCAGTTCTTC

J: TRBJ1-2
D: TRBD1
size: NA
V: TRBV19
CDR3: CASSTRDSAYGYTF
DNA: TGTGCCAGTAGTACCCGGGACAGCGCCTATGGCTACACCTTC

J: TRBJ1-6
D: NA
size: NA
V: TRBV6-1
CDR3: CASSEEGNSPLHF
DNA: TGTGCCAGCAGTGAAGAGGGTAATTCACCCCTCCACTTT

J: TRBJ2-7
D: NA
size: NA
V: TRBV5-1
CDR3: CASSPTGPSYEQYF
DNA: TGCGCCAGCAGCCCCACGGGACCGAGCTACGAGCAGTACTTC

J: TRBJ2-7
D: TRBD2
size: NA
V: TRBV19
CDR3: CASGNSGRGYEQYF
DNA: TGTGCCAGTGGAAATAGCGGGAGGGGGTACGAGCAGTACTTC

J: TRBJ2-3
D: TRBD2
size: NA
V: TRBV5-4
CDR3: CASSPASGRADGPDTQYF
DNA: TGTGCCAGCAGCCCTGCTAGCGGGAGGGCCGACGGTCCAGATACGCAGTATTTT

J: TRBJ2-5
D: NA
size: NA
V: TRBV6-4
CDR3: CASSDSPELETQYF
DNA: TGTGCCAGCAGTGACTCTCCTGAGTTGGAGACCCAGTACTTC

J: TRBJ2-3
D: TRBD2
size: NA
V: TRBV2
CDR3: CASTKAQRGEYTSTDTQYF
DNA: TGTGCCAGCACCAAAGCCCAGCGGGGGGAATATACTAGCACAGATACGCAGTATTTT

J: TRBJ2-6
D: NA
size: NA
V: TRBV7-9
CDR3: CANSLSSGANVLTF
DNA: TGTGCCAACAGCTTAAGCTCTGGGGCCAACGTCCTGACTTTC

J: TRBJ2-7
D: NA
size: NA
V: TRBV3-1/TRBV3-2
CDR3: CASSQEGGSEQYF
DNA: TGTGCCAGCAGCCAAGAAGGAGGGTCTGAGCAGTACTTC

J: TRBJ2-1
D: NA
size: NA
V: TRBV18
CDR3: CASSPEIGQTEQFF
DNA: TGTGCCAGCTCACCAGAGATTGGCCAGACTGAGCAGTTCTTC

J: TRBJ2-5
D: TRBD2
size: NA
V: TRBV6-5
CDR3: CASSNVLAGGETQYF
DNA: TGTGCCAGCAGTAACGTACTAGCGGGAGGTGAGACCCAGTACTTC

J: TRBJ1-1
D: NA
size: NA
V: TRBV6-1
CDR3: CASSDGTQGLPEAFF
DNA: TGTGCCAGCAGTGATGGGACACAGGGCCTCCCTGAAGCTTTCTTT

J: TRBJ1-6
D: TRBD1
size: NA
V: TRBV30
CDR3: CAWNRGRGNSPLHF
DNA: TGTGCCTGGAACAGGGGTAGGGGCAATTCACCCCTCCACTTT

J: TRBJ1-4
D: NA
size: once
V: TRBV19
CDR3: CASSYLTNEKLFF
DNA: TGTGCCAGTAGCTACCTTACTAATGAAAAACTGTTTTTT

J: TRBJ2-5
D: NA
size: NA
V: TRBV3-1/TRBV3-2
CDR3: CASSQFLSGQETQYF
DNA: TGTGCCAGCAGCCAATTTCTTAGCGGCCAAGAGACCCAGTACTTC

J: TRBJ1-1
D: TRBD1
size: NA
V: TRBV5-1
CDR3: CASSLGTDRATEAFF
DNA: TGCGCCAGCAGCTTGGGGACCGACAGGGCTACTGAAGCTTTCTTT

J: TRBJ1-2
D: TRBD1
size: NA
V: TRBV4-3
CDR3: CASSQEGQPYGYTF
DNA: TGCGCCAGCAGCCAAGAGGGACAGCCCTATGGCTACACCTTC

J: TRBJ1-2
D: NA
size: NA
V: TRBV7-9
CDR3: CASSSNAHGYTF
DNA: TGTGCCAGCAGCTCTAACGCACATGGCTACACCTTC

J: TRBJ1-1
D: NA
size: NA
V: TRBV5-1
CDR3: CASGLQGATEAFF
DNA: TGCGCCAGTGGCTTACAGGGAGCCACTGAAGCTTTCTTT

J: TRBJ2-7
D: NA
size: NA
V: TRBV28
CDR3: CASSFSLTGYEQYF
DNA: TGTGCCAGCAGTTTTAGCTTGACAGGCTACGAGCAGTACTTC

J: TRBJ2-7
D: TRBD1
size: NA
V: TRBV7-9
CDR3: CASSLVETGDYEQYF
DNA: TGTGCCAGCAGCTTAGTGGAGACAGGGGACTACGAGCAGTACTTC